One sample yielded the 3 T cell receptor beta chains listed below, sequenced in a study of blood T cell repertoires in COVID-19. Method: immunoSEQ multiplex PCR; TCRdb's copy keeps in-frame clones and lacks some. The sample lists 120,000 to 150,000 clones; about four fifths were seen once. Sample: peripheral blood. These receptors came from a man older than 75 with acute or convalescent COVID-19.

This rearrangement joins TRBV5-1 to TRBJ2-2, with a tentative D call TRBD2 (6 bases). Germline lookup yields CDR1 SGHRS and CDR2 YFSETQ. The CDR3 covers 14 residues. The V end was cut by 3 bases, the J end by 4 bases, with 10 bases between. CDR3 loop: CASSSWRVTGELFF. The CDR3 DNA is TGCGCCAGCAGCTCGTGGAGGGTCACCGGGGAGCTGTTTTTT.

The V call is TRBV7-2, the J call TRBJ2-3; D remains ambiguous. This CDR3 is built from 13 residues. V lost 5 bases, J lost 6 bases, and 12 bases lay in between. CDR1 and CDR2 (germline): SGHTA, FQGNSA. CDR3 sequence: CASSRRVSDTQYF. The DNA for the CDR3 is TGTGCCAGCAGCCGCCGGGTCTCGGATACGCAGTATTTT. The whole variable domain, remainder taken from reference TRBV7-2 and TRBJ2-3, is GAGVSQSPSNKVTEKGKDVELRCDPISGHTALYWYRQSLGQGLEFLIYFQGNSAPDKSGLPSDRFSAERTGGSVSTLTIQRTQQEDSAVYLCASSRRVSDTQYFGPGTRLTVL.

The J gene is TRBJ2-7, the V gene TRBV5-1; a weak D match, TRBD2 (5 bases). V was cut by 4 bases and J by 0 bases, with 8 bases left in between. CDR1 SGHRS and CDR2 YFSETQ come from the germline V gene. CDR3 length: 13 residues. The CDR3 protein is CASSRGSSYEQYF. The CDR3 DNA reads TGCGCCAGCAGCCGCGGGTCCTCCTACGAGCAGTACTTC.